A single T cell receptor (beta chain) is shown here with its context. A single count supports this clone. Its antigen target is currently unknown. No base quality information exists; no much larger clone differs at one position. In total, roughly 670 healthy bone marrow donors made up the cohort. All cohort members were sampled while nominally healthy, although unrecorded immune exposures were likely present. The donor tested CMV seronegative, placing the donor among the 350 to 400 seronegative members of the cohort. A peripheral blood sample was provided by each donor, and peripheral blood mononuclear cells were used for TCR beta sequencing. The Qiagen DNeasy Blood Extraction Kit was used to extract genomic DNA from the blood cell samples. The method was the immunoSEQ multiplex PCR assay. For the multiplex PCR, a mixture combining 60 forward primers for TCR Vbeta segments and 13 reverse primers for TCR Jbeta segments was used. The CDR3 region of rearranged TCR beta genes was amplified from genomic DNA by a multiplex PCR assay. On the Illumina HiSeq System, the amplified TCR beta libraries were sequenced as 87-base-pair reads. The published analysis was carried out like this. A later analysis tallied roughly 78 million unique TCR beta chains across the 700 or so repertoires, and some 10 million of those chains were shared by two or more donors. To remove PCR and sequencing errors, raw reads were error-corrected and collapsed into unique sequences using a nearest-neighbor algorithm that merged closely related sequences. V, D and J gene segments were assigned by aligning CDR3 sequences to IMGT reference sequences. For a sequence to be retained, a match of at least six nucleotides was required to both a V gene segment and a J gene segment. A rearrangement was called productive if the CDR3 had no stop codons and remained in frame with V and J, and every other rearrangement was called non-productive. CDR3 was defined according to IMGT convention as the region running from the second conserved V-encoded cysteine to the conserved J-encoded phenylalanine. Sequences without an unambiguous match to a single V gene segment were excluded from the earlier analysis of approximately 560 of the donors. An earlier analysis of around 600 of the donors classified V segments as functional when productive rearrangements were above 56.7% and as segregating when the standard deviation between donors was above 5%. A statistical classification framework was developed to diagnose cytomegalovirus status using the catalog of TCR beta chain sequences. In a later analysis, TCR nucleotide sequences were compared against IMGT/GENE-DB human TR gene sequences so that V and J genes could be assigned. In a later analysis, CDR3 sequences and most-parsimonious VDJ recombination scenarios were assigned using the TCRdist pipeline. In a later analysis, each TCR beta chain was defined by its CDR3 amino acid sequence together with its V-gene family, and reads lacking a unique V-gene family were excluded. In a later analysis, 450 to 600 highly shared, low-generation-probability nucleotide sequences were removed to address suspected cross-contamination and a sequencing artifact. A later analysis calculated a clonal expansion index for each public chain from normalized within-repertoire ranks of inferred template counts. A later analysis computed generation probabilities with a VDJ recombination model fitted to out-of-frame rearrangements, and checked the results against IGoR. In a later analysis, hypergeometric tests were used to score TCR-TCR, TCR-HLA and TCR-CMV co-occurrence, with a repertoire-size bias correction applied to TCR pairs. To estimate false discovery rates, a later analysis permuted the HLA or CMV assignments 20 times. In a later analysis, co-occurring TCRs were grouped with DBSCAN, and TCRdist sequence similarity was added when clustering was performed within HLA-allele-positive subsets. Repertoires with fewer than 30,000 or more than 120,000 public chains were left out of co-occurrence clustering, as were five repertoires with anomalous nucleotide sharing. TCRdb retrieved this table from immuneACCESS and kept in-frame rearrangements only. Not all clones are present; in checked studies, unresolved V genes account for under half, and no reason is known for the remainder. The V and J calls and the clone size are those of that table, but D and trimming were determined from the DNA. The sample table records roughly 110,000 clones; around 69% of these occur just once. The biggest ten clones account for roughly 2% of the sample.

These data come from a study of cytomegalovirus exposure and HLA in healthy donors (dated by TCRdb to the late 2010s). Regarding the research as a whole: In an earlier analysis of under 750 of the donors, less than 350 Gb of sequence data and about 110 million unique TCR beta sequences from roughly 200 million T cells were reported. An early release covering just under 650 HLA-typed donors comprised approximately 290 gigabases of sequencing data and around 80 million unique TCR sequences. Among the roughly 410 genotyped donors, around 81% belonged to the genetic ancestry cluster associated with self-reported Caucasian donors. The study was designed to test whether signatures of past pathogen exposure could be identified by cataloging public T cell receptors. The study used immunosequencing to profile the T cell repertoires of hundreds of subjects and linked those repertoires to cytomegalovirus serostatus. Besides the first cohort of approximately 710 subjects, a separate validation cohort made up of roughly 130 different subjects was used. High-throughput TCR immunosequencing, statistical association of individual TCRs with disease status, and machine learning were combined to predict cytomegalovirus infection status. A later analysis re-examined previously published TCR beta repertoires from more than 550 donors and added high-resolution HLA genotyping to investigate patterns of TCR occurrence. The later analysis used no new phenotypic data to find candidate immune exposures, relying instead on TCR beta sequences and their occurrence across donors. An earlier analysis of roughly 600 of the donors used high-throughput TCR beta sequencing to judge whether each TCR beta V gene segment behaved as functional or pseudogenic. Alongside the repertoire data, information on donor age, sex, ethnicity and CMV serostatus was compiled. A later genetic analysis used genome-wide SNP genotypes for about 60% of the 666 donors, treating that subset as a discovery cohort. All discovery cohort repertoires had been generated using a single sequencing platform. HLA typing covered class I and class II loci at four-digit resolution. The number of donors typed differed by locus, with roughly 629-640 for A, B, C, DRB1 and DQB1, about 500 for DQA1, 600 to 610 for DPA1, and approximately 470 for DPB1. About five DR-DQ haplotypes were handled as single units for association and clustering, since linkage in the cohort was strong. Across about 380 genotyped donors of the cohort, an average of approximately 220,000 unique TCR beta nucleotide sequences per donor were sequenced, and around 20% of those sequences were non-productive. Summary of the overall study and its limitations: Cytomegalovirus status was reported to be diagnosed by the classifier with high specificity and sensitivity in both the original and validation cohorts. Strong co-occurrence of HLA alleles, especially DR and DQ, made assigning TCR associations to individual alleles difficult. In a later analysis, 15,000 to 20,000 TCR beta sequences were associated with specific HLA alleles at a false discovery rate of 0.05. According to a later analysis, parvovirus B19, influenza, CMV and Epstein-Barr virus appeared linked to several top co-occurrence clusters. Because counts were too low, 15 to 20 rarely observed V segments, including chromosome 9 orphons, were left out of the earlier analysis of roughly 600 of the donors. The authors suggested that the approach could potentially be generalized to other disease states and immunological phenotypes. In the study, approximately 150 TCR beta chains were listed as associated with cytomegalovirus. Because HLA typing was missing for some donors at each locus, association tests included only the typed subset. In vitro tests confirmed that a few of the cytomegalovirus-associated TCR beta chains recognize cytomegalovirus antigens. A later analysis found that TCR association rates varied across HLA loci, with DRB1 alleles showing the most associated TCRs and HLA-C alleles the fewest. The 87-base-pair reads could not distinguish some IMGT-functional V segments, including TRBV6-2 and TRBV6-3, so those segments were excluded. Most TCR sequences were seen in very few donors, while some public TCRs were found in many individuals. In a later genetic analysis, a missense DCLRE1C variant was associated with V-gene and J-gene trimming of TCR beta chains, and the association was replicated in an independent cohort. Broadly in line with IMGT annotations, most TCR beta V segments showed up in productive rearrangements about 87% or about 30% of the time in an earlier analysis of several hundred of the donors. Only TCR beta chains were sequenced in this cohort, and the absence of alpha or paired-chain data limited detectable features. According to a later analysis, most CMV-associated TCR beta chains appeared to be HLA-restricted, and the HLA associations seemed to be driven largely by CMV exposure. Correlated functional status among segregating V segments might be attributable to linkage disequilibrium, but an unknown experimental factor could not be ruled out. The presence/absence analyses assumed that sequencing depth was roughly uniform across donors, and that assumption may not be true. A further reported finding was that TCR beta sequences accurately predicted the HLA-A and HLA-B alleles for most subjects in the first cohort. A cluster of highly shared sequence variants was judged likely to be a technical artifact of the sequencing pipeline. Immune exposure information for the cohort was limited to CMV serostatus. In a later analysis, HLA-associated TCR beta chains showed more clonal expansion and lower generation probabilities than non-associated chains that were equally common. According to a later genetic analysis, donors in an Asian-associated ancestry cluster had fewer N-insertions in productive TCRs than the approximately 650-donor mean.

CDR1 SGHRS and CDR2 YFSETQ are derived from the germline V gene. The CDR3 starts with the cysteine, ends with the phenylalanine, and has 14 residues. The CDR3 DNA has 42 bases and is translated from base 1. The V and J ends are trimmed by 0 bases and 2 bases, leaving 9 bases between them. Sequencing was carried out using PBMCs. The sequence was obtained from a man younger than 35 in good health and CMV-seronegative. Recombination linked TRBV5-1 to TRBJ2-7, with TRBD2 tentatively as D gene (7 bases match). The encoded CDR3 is CASSLAGGPYEQYF. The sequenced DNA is TGCGCCAGCAGCTTGGCCGGGGGGCCCTACGAGCAGTACTTC.